A selection of T cell receptor beta chains follows, all from one sample in a study of cytomegalovirus exposure and HLA in healthy donors. Assay used: immunoSEQ multiplex PCR; TCRdb lists only in-frame clones, some missing. Among about 87,000 clones listed, roughly 70% were seen once. Source material: PBMCs. The receptors here all came from a man aged 25 to 40 in good health and CMV-seropositive. Each CDR3 is given with its conserved first and last residue. D genes are given only for firm matches. Clone size is stated in some rows and not others, as once, few, many or a class when expanded.

d_call clone_size j_call cdr3_length v_call cdr3_nt cdr3_aa
TRBD1 - TRBJ2-1 15 TRBV5-4 TGTGCCAGCAGCTTGGAACAGGGGGCGATCTATGAGCAGTTCTTC CASSLEQGAIYEQFF
TRBD1 few TRBJ1-1 15 TRBV30 TGTGCCTGGAGTGTACTGGGGGCAGGGGGCACTGAAGCTTTCTTT CAWSVLGAGGTEAFF
- - TRBJ2-3 15 TRBV30 TGTGCCTGGAGTGTACGAAGAGATAGCACAGATACGCAGTATTTT CAWSVRRDSTDTQYF
- - TRBJ1-4 15 TRBV4-1 TGCGCCAGCAGCCAAGGGGGAGAACTGAATGAAAAACTGTTTTTT CASSQGGELNEKLFF
TRBD1 few TRBJ1-4 13 TRBV6-1 TGTGCCACCGCGACAGGGGGCGTGGAAAAACTGTTTTTT CATATGGVEKLFF
TRBD1 - TRBJ2-3 14 TRBV6-1 TGTGCCAGCTTGAGGGACAGGGGAACAGATACGCAGTATTTT CASLRDRGTDTQYF
- - TRBJ1-5 14 TRBV2 TGTGCCAGCAGTGTACAGGGTCGGTATCAGCCCCAGCATTTT CASSVQGRYQPQHF
- - TRBJ1-1 15 TRBV28 TGTGCCACCACTCTTACCCTCTCGGGGAACACTGAAGCTTTCTTT CATTLTLSGNTEAFF
- - TRBJ1-5 16 TRBV6-1 TGTGCCAGCAGTGAAGCGCTTCAGGGGAACAATCAGCCCCAGCATTTT CASSEALQGNNQPQHF
TRBD2 - TRBJ2-1 17 TRBV7-3 TGTGCCAGCACGCCCGTCGGGACTAGCGGGGGGGCCGGTGAGCAGTTCTTC CASTPVGTSGGAGEQFF
- - TRBJ1-1 17 TRBV4-1 TGCGCCAGCAGCCCGAGTCTTCAGGTCTACCAGAACACTGAAGCTTTCTTT CASSPSLQVYQNTEAFF